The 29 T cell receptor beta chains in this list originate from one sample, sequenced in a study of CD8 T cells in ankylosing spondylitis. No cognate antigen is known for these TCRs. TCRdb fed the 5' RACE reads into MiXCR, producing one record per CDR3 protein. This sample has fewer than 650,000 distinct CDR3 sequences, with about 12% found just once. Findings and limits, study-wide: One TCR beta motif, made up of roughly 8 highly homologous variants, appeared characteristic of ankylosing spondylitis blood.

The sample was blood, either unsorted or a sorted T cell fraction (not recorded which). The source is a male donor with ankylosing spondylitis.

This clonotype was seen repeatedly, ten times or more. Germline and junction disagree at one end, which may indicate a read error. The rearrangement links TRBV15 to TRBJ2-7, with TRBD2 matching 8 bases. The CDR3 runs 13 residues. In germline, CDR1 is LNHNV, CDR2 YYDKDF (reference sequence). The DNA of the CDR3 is TGTGCCACCAGCAGAGATCGAGTGATCGGGACTAGCTTC. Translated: CATSRDRVIGTSF.

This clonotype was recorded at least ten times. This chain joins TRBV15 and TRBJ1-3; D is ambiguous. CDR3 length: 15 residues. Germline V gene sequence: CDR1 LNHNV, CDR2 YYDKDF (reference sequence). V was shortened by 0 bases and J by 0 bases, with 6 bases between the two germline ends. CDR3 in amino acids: CATSRDKGSGNTIYF. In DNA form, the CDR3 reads TGTGCCACCAGCAGAGATAAGGGCTCTGGAAACACCATATATTTT. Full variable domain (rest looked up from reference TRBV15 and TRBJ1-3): DAMVIQNPRYQVTQFGKPVTLSCSQTLNHNVMYWYQQKSSQAPKLLFHYYDKDFNNEADTPDNFQSRRPNTSFCFLDIRSPGLGDTAMYLCATSRDKGSGNTIYFGEGSWLTVV.

In DNA, the CDR3 is TGTGCCAGCAGCAGAACACCCCAGAGCTCCTACAATGAGCAGTTCTTC. Protein: CASSRTPQSSYNEQFF. The chain carries TRBV5-5 and TRBJ2-1; no definite D call. The germline gives CDR1 SGHKS, CDR2 YYEKEE (reference sequence). V was shortened by 4 bases and J by 0 bases, with 14 bases between the two germline ends. This CDR3 contains 16 residues.

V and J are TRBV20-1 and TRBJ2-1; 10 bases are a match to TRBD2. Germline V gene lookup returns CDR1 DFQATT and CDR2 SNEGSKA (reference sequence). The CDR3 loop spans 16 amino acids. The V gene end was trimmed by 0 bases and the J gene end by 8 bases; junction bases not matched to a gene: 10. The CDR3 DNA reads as TGCAGTGCTAGAGAGGAGACCGGGACTAGCGCACATGAGCAGTTCTTC. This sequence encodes CSAREETGTSAHEQFF.

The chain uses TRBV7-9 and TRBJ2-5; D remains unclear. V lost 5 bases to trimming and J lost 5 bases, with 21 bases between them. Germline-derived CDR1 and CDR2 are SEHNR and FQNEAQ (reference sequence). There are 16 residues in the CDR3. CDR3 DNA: TGTGCCAGCAGCCCTGATAGGAGTGCCAACCCCGAGACCCAGTACTTC. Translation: CASSPDRSANPETQYF. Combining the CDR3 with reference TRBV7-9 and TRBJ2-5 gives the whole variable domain DTGVSQNPRHKITKRGQNVTFRCDPISEHNRLYWYRQTLGQGPEFLTYFQNEAQLEKSRLLSDRFSAERPKGSFSTLEIQRTEQGDSAMYLCASSPDRSANPETQYFGPGTRLLVL.

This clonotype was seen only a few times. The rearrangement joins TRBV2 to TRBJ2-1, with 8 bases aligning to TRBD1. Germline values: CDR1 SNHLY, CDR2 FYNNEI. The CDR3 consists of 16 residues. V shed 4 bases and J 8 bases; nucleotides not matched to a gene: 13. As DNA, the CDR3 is TGTGCCAGCAGTGGATGGCAGGGGGCCCCGGGCGATGAGCAGTTCTTC. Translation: CASSGWQGAPGDEQFF.

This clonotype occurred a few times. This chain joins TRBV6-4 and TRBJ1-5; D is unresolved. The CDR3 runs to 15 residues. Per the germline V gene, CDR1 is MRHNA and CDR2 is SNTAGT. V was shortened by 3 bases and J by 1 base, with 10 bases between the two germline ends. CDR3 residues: CASSEGVSSNQPQHF. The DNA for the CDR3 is TGTGCCAGCAGTGAGGGCGTCTCGAGCAATCAGCCCCAGCATTTT.

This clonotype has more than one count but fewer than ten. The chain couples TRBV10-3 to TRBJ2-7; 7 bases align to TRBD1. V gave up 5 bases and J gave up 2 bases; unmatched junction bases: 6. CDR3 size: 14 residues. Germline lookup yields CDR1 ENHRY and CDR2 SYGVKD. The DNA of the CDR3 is TGTGCCATCAGTTTCGGACAGGCGCCCTACGAGCAGTACTTC. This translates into CAISFGQAPYEQYF.

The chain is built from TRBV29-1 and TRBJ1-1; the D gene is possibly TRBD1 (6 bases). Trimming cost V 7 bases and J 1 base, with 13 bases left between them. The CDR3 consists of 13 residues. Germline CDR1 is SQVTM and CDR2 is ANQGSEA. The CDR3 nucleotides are TGCAGCGCTGGGGGCAGGGCGAACACTGAAGCTTTCTTT. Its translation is CSAGGRANTEAFF.

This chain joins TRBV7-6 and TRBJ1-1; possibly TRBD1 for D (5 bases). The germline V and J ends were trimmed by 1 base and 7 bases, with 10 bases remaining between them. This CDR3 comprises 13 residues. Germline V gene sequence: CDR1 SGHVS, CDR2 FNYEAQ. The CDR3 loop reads CASSLETRGEAFF. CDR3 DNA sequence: TGTGCCAGCAGCTTAGAGACAAGGGGTGAAGCTTTCTTT.

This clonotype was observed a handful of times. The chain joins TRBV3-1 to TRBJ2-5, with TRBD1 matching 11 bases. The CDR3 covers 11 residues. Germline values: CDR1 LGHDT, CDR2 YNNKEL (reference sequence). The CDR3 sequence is CGTGGEETQYF. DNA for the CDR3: TGTGGGACAGGGGGCGAAGAGACCCAGTACTTC.

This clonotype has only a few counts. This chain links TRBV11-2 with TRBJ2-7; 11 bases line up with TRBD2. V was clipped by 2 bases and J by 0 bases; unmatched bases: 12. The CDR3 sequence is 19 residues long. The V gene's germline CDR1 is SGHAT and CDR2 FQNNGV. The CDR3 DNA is TGTGCCAGCAGCTTAAGGACTAGCGGGTTCGAGATGAGCTCCTACGAGCAGTACTTC. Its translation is CASSLRTSGFEMSSYEQYF.

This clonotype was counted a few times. The CDR3 loop is CATSPVSITNTGELFF. The CDR3 bases are TGTGCCACCAGCCCTGTTTCGATTACGAACACCGGGGAGCTGTTTTTT. The gene calls are TRBV15 and TRBJ2-2; D is undetermined. Trimming stripped 5 bases from V and 0 bases from J, with 13 bases between. This CDR3 is 16 amino acids long. Germline V gene data show CDR1 as LNHNV and CDR2 as YYDKDF (reference sequence).

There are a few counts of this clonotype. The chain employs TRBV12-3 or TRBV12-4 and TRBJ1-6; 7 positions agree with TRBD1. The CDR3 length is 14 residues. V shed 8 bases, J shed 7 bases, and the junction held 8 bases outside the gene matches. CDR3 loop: CASRGTASNSPLHF. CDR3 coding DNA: TGTGCCAGCCGAGGGACAGCCTCGAATTCACCCCTCCACTTT.

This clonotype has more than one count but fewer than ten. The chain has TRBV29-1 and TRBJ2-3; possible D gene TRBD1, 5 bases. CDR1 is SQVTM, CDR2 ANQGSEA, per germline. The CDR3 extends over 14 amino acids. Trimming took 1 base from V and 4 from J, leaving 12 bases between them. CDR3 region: CSVEGGAGADTQYF. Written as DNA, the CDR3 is TGCAGCGTTGAAGGTGGGGCAGGTGCAGATACGCAGTATTTT.

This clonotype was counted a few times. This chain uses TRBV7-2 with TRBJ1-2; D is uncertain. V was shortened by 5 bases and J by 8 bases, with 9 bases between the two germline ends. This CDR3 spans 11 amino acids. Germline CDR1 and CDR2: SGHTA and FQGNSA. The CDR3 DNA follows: TGTGCCAGCAGCCCGGCGCTCGGCTACACCTTC. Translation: CASSPALGYTF. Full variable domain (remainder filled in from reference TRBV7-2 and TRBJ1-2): GAGVSQSPSNKVTEKGKDVELRCDPISGHTALYWYRQSLGQGLEFLIYFQGNSAPDKSGLPSDRFSAERTGGSVSTLTIQRTQQEDSAVYLCASSPALGYTFGSGTRLTVV.

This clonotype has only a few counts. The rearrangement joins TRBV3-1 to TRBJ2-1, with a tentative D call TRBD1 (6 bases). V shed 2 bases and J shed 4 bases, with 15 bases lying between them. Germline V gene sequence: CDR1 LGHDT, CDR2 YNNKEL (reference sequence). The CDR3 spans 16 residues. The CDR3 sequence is CASSQSRGLTYNEQFF. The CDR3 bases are TGTGCCAGCAGCCAATCCAGGGGCCTAACTTACAATGAGCAGTTCTTC.

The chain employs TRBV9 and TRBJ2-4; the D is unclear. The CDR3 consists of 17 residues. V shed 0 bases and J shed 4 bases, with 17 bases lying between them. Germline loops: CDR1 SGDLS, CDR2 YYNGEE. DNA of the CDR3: TGTGCCAGCAGCGTAGGTGGGTCTCTGGGGTCGAAAAACATTCAGTACTTC. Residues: CASSVGGSLGSKNIQYF.

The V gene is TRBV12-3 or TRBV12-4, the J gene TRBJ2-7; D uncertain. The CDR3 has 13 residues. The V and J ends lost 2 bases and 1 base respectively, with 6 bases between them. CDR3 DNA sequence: TGTGCCAGCAGTTTATCAGTTTCCTACGAGCAGTACTTC. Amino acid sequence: CASSLSVSYEQYF.

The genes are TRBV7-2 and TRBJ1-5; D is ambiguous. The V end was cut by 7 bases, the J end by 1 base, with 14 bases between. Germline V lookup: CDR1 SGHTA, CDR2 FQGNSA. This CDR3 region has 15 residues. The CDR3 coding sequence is TGTGCCAGCACCTCCCAGGTGGGGAGCAATCAGCCCCAGCATTTT. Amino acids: CASTSQVGSNQPQHF.

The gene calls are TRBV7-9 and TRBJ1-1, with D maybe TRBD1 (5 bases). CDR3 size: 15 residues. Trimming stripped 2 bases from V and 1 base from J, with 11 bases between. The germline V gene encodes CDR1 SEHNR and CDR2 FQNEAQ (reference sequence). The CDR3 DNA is TGTGCCAGCAGCTTATATATTGGGGGGAACACTGAAGCTTTCTTT. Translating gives CASSLYIGGNTEAFF.

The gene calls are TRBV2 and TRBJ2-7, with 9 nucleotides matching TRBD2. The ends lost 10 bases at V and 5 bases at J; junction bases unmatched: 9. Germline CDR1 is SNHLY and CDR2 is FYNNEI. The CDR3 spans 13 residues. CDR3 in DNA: TGTGCCATCACTCTAGCGGGAAGACACGAGCAGTACTTC. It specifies CAITLAGRHEQYF. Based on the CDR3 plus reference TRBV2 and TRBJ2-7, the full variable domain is EPEVTQTPSHQVTQMGQEVILRCVPISNHLYFYWYRQILGQKVEFLVSFYNNEISEKSEIFDDQFSVERPDGSNFTLKIRSTKLEDSAMYFCAITLAGRHEQYFGPGTRLTVT.

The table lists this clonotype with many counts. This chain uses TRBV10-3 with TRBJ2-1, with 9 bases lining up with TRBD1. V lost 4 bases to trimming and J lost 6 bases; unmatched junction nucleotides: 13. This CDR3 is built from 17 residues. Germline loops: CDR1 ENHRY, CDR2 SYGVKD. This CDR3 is CAISATGGQGISNEQFF. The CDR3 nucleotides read TGTGCCATCAGTGCGACGGGGGGACAGGGCATTTCCAATGAGCAGTTCTTC.

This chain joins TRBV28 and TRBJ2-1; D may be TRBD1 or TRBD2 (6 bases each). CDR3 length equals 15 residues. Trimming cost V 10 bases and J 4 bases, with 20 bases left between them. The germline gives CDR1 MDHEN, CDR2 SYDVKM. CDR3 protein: CATSLVRGGYNEQFF. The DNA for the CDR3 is TGTGCCACCAGCCTCGTTCGAGGGGGGTACAATGAGCAGTTCTTC.

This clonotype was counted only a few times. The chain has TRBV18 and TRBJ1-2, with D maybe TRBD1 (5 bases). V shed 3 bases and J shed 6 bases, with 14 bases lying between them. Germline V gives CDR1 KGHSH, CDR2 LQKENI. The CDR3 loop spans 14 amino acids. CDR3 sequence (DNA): TGTGCCAGCTCACCCACAGGACCTGGGGATGGCTACACCTTC. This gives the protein CASSPTGPGDGYTF.

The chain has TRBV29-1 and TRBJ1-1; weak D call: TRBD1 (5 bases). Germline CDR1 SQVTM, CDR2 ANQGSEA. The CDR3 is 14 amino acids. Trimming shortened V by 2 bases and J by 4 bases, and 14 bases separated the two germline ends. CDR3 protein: CSVELSGWSTEAFF. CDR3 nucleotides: TGCAGCGTTGAACTATCAGGGTGGAGCACTGAAGCTTTCTTT.

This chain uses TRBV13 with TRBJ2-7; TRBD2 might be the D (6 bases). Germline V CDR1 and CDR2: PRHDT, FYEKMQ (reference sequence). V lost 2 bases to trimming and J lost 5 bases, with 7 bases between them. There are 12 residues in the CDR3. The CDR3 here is CASSLRTNEQYF. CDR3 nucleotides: TGTGCCAGCAGCTTAAGGACTAACGAGCAGTACTTC. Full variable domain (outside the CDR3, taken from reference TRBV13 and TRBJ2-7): AAGVIQSPRHLIKEKRETATLKCYPIPRHDTVYWYQQGPGQDPQFLISFYEKMQSDKGSIPDRFSAQQFSDYHSELNMSSLELGDSALYFCASSLRTNEQYFGPGTRLTVT.

The CDR3 DNA follows: TGCAGTGCTAGAGGGACAGGGTGGACTGAAGCTTTCTTT. This codes for CSARGTGWTEAFF. The chain carries TRBV20-1 and TRBJ1-1, with 8 bases matching TRBD1. V lost 1 base to trimming and J lost 5 bases; unmatched junction nucleotides: 3. The germline CDR1 and CDR2 sequences are DFQATT and SNEGSKA (reference sequence). The CDR3 length is 13 residues.

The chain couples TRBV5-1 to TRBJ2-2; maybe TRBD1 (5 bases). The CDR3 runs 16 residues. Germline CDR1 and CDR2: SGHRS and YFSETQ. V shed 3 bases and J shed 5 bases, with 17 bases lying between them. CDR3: CASSSPLGVGTGELFF. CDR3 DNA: TGCGCCAGCAGCTCGCCCTTAGGGGTCGGGACCGGGGAGCTGTTTTTT. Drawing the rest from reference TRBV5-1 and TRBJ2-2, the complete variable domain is KAGVTQTPRYLIKTRGQQVTLSCSPISGHRSVSWYQQTPGQGLQFLFEYFSETQRNKGNFPGRFSGRQFSNSRSEMNVSTLELGDSALYLCASSSPLGVGTGELFFGEGSRLTVL.